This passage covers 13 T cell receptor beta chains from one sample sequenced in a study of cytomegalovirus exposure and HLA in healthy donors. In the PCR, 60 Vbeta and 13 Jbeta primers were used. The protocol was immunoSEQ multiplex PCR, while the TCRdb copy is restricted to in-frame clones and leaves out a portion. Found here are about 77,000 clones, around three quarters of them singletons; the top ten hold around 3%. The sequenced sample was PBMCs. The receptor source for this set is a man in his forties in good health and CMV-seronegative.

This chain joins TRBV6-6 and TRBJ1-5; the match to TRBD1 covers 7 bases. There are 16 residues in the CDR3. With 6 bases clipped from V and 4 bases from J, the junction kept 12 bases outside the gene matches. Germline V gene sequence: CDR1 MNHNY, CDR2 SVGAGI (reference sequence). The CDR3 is CASSRSGTAENQPQHF. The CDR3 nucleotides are TGTGCCAGCAGCCGCTCCGGGACAGCTGAAAATCAGCCCCAGCATTTT.

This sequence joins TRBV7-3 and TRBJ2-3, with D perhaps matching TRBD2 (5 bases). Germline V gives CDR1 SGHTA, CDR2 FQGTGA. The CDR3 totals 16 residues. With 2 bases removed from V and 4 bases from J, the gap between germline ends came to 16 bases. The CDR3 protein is CASSLSGLGVSDTQYF. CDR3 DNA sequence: TGTGCCAGCAGCTTATCAGGCCTCGGGGTATCAGATACGCAGTATTTT.

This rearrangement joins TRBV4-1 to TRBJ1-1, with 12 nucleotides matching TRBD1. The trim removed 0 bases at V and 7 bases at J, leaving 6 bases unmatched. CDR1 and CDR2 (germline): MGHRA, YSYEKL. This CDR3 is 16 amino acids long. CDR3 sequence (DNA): TGCGCCAGCAGCCAAGACCCCGGGACAGGGGGCTGTGAAGCTTTCTTT. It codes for CASSQDPGTGGCEAFF.

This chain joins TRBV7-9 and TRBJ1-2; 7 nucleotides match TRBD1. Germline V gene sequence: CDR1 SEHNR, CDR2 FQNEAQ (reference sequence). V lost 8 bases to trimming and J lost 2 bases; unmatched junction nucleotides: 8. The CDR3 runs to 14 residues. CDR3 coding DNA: TGTGCCAGCGGAGGGGGCGGGTGGAACTATGGCTACACCTTC. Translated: CASGGGGWNYGYTF.

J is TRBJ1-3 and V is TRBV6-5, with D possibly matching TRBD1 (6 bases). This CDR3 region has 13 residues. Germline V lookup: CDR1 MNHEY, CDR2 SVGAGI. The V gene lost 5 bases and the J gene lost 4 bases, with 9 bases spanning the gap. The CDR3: CASSPGQGNTIYF. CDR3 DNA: TGTGCCAGCAGTCCAGGACAGGGAAACACCATATATTTT.

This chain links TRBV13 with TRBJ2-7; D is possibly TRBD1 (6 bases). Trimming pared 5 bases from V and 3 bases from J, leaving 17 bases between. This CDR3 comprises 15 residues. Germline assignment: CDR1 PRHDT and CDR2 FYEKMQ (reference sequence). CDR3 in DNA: TGTGCCAGCAGCGCTCGTTCGGGACACCTCTACGAGCAGTACTTC. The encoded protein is CASSARSGHLYEQYF.

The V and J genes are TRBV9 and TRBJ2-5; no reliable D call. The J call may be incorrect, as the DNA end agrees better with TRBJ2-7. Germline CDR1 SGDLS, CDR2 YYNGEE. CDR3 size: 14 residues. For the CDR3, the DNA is TGTGCCAGCAGCGCGACCCAATTTAACTACGAGCAGTACTTC. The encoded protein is CASSATQFNYEQYF.

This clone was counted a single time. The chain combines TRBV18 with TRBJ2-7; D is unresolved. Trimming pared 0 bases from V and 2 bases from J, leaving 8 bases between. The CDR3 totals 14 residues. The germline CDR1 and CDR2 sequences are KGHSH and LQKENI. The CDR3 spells CASSPPGGTYEQYF. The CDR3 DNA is TGTGCCAGCTCACCACCCGGCGGAACCTACGAGCAGTACTTC.

The CDR3 nucleotides read TGTGCCAGCAGTGATCGACAGGGCCCACCGGAGGGACCAGTTCCGAACACCATATATTTT. Translating gives CASSDRQGPPEGPVPNTIYF. This chain links TRBV2 with TRBJ1-3, with TRBD1 matching 7 bases. V gave up 3 bases and J gave up 7 bases; unmatched junction bases: 24. The V gene's germline CDR1 is SNHLY and CDR2 FYNNEI. The CDR3 has 20 amino acids.

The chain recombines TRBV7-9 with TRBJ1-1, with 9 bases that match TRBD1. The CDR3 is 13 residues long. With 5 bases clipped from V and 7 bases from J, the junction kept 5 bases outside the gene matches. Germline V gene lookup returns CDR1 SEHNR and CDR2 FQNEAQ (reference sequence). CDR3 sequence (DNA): TGTGCCAGCAGCGTCGGACAGGGGAATGAAGCTTTCTTT. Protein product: CASSVGQGNEAFF.

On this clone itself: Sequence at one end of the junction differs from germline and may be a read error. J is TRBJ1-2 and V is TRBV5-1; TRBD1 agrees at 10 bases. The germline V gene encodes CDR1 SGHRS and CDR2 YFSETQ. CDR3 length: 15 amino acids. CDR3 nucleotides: TGCGCCAGCAGGTTGGGGACAGGGGATTTCTATGGCTACACCTTC. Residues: CASRLGTGDFYGYTF.

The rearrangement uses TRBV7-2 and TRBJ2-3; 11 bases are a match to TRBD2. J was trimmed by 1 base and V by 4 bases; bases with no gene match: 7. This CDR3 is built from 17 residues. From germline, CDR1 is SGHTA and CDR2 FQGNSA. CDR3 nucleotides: TGTGCCAGCAGCTCACGGGCTAGCGGGGGGCGCACAGATACGCAGTATTTT. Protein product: CASSSRASGGRTDTQYF.

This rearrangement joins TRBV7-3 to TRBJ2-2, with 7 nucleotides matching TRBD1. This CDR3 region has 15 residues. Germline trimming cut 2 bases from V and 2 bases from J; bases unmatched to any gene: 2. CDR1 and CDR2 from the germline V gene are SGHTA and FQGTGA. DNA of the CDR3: TGTGCCAGCAGCTTACAGGGGGTTAACACCGGGGAGCTGTTTTTT. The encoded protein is CASSLQGVNTGELFF.